The 7 T cell receptor beta chains given below trace back to one sample, sequenced in a study of T cells in Graves' hyperthyroidism and ophthalmopathy. Amplified TCR beta CDR3 regions derived from RNA transcripts. TCR CDR3 regions were first amplified by RT-PCR with HTBI primers. TCRdb reprocessed the multiplex PCR reads via MiXCR and lists one record per CDR3 protein. The sample records around 430,000 distinct CDR3 sequences, under 15% being singletons. Sequencing was done on a sample of blood. Receptors were obtained from a woman in her 30s with Graves' hyperthyroidism.

The table lists this clonotype with many counts. The V gene is TRBV6-1, the J gene TRBJ2-7; 10 bases align to TRBD1. CDR1 is MNHNS, CDR2 SASEGT, per germline. The CDR3 is made up of 16 amino acids. J lost 5 bases, V lost 1 base, and 8 bases had no gene match. In nucleotides, the CDR3 is TGTGCCAGCAGTGAAGATTCAGGGACAGGGGCCCACGAGCAGTACTTC. It is translated as CASSEDSGTGAHEQYF.

In its sample, this clonotype was seen a few times. CDR3 in amino acids: CASSNSYGNTIYF. The DNA for the CDR3 is TGTGCCAGCAGCAACTCCTATGGAAACACCATATATTTT. V is TRBV12-3 or TRBV12-4 and J is TRBJ1-3; D not resolved. CDR3 length equals 13 residues. Trimming took off 6 bases at V and 3 bases at J, with 9 bases between the two ends.

This clonotype was seen at least ten times. The chain joins TRBV3-1 to TRBJ2-3; the D gene is possibly TRBD2 (5 bases). CDR1 and CDR2 (germline): LGHDT, YNNKEL (reference sequence). The CDR3 consists of 15 residues. Trimming took 1 base from V and 2 from J, leaving 10 bases between them. CDR3 sequence reads: CASSQAQRLTDTQYF. The CDR3 DNA follows: TGTGCCAGCAGCCAAGCCCAGCGGCTCACAGATACGCAGTATTTT.

This clonotype has a handful of counts. V gene TRBV6-2 or TRBV6-3 combines with J gene TRBJ2-1, with D possibly being TRBD1 (6 bases). CDR3 length: 14 amino acids. Germline loops: CDR1 MNHEY, CDR2 SVGEGT. Trimming removed 5 bases at V and 6 bases at J, with 14 bases between. The CDR3 protein is CASSGGTGLNEQFF. CDR3 bases: TGTGCCAGCAGTGGAGGCACAGGGCTCAATGAGCAGTTCTTC.

The table lists this clonotype with many counts. V gene TRBV11-2 combines with J gene TRBJ2-6; a possible D gene is TRBD1 (5 bases). This CDR3 contains 14 residues. V was pared by 1 base and J by 10 bases, with 11 bases between. CDR1 and CDR2 from the germline V gene are SGHAT and FQNNGV. The CDR3 bases are TGTGCCAGCAGCTTAGGGGGCCTAGAGAACGTCCTGACTTTC. It yields the protein CASSLGGLENVLTF.

This clonotype was seen a handful of times. The V call is TRBV11-2, the J call TRBJ2-7; 7 bases agree with TRBD1. This CDR3 is built from 15 residues. V lost 7 bases, J lost 1 base, and 10 bases stayed unmatched. CDR1 is SGHAT, CDR2 FQNNGV, per germline. The CDR3: CASTDPGTASYEQYF. In DNA, the CDR3 is TGTGCCAGCACCGACCCCGGGACAGCGTCCTACGAGCAGTACTTC.

This clonotype was counted at least ten times. This chain links TRBV30 with TRBJ1-2; no clear D gene. CDR1 and CDR2 from the germline V gene are GTSNPN and SVGIG (reference sequence). V shed 2 bases and J shed 8 bases, with 12 bases lying between them. The CDR3 has 12 residues. CDR3 residues: CAWSPRLEGYTF. CDR3 in DNA: TGTGCCTGGAGTCCCCGCTTGGAAGGCTACACCTTC.